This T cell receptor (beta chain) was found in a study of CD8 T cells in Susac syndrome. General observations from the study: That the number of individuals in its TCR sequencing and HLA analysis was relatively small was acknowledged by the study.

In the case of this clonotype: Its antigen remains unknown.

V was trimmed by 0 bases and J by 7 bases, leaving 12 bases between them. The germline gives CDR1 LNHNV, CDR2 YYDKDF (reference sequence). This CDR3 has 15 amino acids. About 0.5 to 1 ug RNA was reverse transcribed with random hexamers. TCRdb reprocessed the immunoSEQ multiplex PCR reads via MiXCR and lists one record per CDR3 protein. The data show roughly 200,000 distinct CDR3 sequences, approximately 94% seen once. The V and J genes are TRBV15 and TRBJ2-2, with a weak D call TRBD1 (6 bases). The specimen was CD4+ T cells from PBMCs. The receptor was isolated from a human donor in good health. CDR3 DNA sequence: TGTGCCACCAGCAGAGAAGGGACAACTGGCGGGGAGCTGTTTTTT. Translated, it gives CATSREGTTGGELFF.